This T cell receptor (beta chain) was sequenced for a study of T cell repertoires in cytomegalovirus infection. Overall study context: An indication of both CMV infection and matching HLA type came from public TCR beta signatures. The study's findings and limits: People with CMV and the relevant HLA were identified by cumulative public TCR beta family frequency. The ex vivo response was dominated by HLA-C-restricted CMV-specific TCR beta clonotypes.

TCRdb reprocessed the reads with MiXCR, giving one entry per CDR3 protein. The sample lists 630,000 or so distinct CDR3 sequences; 20% to 25% were seen once. Germline values: CDR1 MNHEY, CDR2 SVGEGT. There are 13 residues in the CDR3. The V end lost 5 bases, the J end lost 4 bases, and 12 bases lay between the germline ends. This clonotype was counted at least ten times. Its antigen is undetermined. The sequenced sample consisted of CD8+ T cells from PBMCs. The sequence was collected from a human donor in good health (CMV status not recorded). Some clones in this sample may be carry-over from other donors' samples. The rearrangement uses TRBV6-2 or TRBV6-3 and TRBJ2-7; D possibly uses TRBD1 or TRBD2 (5 bases each). CDR3 nucleotides: TGTGCCAGCAGTGCGAGGGGCCCATACGAGCAGTACGTC. This codes for CASSARGPYEQYV.